This T cell receptor (beta chain) was identified during a study of T cell changes during pregnancy in multiple sclerosis. CDR1 is LGHNA and CDR2 is YNFKEQ in the germline V gene. V lost 4 bases, J lost 5 bases, and 11 bases lay in between. The CDR3 runs to 13 residues. The protocol was immunoSEQ multiplex PCR, while the TCRdb copy is restricted to in-frame clones and leaves out a portion. The sample consists of 80,000 to 100,000 clones, 91% of them appearing once. The chain carries TRBV4-2 and TRBJ2-5, with a weak D call TRBD2 (6 bases). This specimen consisted of peripheral blood, obtained after pregnancy. The receptor's source is a female donor in good health, enrolled as a control in a pregnancy study. The CDR3 nucleotides read TGTGCCAGCAGCCTTGGACGGGGGGAGACCCAGTACTTC. Translated: CASSLGRGETQYF.